Sequencing of this T cell receptor beta chain was carried out in a study of human T cells and chemical hapten exposure. This clonotype was counted many times. Its antigen is unknown. With V trimmed by 9 bases and J by 2 bases, 3 bases remained unmatched. The CDR3 contains 12 residues. The germline V gene encodes CDR1 MNHEY and CDR2 SVGAGI. Study findings and constraints: TCRs exceeding a frequency of 1 in 1000 stayed unchanged under DPC sensitization.

Time point reported: pre-sensitization, week 0. Stated treatment: therapeutic diphenylcyclopropenone sensitization with weekly scalp DPC. Whole blood, unfractionated, served as the material for total RNA extraction. Individual cDNA molecules received unique molecular identifiers in the library. One entry per CDR3 protein, called by TCRdb with MiXCR from the RACE reads. This table holds 38,000 or so distinct CDR3 sequences, less than 8.5% found once. The chain carries TRBV6-5 and TRBJ2-7; 8 bases map to TRBD1. The sequencing here drew on whole blood, taken in connection with sensitization to the hapten diphenylcyclopropenone (DPC). The receptor was isolated from a woman between 45 and 60 years old with alopecia areata. Some clones in this sample may be carry-over from other donors' samples. CDR3 sequence (DNA): TGTGCCAGTCGGACAGGGACCTACGAGCAGTACTTC. Protein sequence: CASRTGTYEQYF.